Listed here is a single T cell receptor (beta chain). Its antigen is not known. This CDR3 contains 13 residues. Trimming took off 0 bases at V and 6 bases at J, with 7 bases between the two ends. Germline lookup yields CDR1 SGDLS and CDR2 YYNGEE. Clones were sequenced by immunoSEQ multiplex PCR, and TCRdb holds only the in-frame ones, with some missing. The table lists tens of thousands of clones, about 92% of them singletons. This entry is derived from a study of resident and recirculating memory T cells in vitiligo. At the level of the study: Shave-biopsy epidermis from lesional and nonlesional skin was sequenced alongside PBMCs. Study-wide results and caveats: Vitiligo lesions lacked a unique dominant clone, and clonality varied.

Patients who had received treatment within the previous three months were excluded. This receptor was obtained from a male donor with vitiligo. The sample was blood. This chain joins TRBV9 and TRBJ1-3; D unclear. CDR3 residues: CASSVGQENTIYF. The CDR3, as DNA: TGTGCCAGCAGCGTAGGGCAGGAAAACACCATATATTTT.